The rows below give T cell receptor beta chains drawn from one sample of a study of control samples from healthy donors and cancer patients. The assay was immunoSEQ multiplex PCR, and TCRdb's table has in-frame clones only and misses some. The sample lists about 85,000 clones, just over 90% seen once, with about 4% in the top ten. The material sequenced was blood. The receptors were sampled from a young woman in good health. CDR3s include the opening cysteine and the closing phenylalanine or tryptophan.

>TRBJ1-2|TRBV6-5
CASSPYQPSYGYTF
>TRBJ2-7|TRBV10-3
CAISELVLDEQYF
>TRBJ2-3|TRBV18
CASSPRTQNPDTQYF
>TRBJ2-2|TRBV5-1
CASSFNGELFF
>TRBJ2-5|TRBV15
CATSRDRQVVGETQYF
>TRBJ1-2|TRBV7-8
CASSLGRDSNYGYTF
>TRBJ1-1|TRBV7-3
CASSLTGGNTEAFF
>TRBJ1-2|TRBV28
CASSWGNYGYTF
>TRBJ1-1|TRBV10-3
CAIRGTGSNTEAFF
>TRBJ1-1|TRBV7-8
CASSFRTGTEAFF
>TRBJ1-2|TRBV4-1
CASSQDIGTGRGYTF
>TRBJ2-7|TRBV27
CASSLLGGRYEQYF
>TRBJ1-6|TRBV19
CASSGWGSLDNSPLHF
>TRBJ1-1|TRBV7-8
CASSLGAGKNTEAFF
>TRBJ1-2|TRBV19
CASSTGTRGYTF